This entry concerns a single TCR beta chain. The target antigen is unknown. These data belong to a study of CD4 T cells in relation to SARS-CoV-2 and coronaviruses. Points from the study as a whole: About 65% of donors had memory CD4+ clonotypes crossrecognizing SARS-CoV-2 and common cold coronavirus spike.

Sequencing was performed with immunoSEQ multiplex PCR; in TCRdb, only in-frame clones are kept and a portion is missing. The table includes about 18,000 clones, roughly 77% detected once. Unexposed donor CD4+ T cells date from about 2011-2018, before the COVID-19 pandemic. After roughly 9 days of culture, CD4+ T cells were isolated. After removal of 5 bases from V and 8 bases from J, the junction contained 3 bases not matched to a gene. Germline-derived CDR1 and CDR2 are SEHNR and FQNEAQ (reference sequence). The CDR3 extends over 13 amino acids. The chain links TRBV7-9 to TRBJ2-1, with TRBD2 matching 10 bases. Specimen: CD4+ T cells from PBMCs, cultured in vitro. The receptor's source is a human donor in good health. The CDR3 bases are TGTGCCAGCAGCCAAAGCGGGAGGGATGAGCAGTTCTTC. Its protein is CASSQSGRDEQFF.